This TCR beta chain stems from a study of blood T cells in healthy people across ages. Trimming took 7 bases from V and 2 from J, leaving 13 bases between them. The CDR3 is 14 residues long. This clonotype was picked up many times. Then a second PCR, running about 6 to 12 cycles, was carried out with a sample-barcoded 5' primer and a J-beta primer mix. MiXCR was run by TCRdb on the 5' RACE reads, yielding one entry per CDR3 protein. The sample includes approximately 810,000 distinct CDR3 sequences, 25% to 30% seen only once; the top ten take roughly 17%. Sequenced sample: blood. This chain links TRBV12-3 or TRBV12-4 with TRBJ2-3; D possibly corresponds to TRBD1 (5 bases). The TCR originated in a woman aged 80 or over in good health. DNA of the CDR3: TGTGCCAGCACCCTTTCACAGGACACAGATACGCAGTATTTT. This encodes CASTLSQDTDTQYF.